A single sample is the source of the 19 T cell receptor beta chains below, sequenced in a study of T-cell reconstitution after alpha-beta-depleted transplantation in children. For TCRbeta, the library was prepared with unique molecular identifiers. In TCRdb, the PCR reads were re-called with MiXCR into one record per CDR3 protein. Found here are 450,000 to 600,000 distinct CDR3 sequences, about 10% of them singletons; the top ten hold 2% to 2.5%. The sequenced sample was PBMCs, obtained before TCRalphabeta/CD19-depleted stem cell transplant. These receptors were obtained from a child aged 2-15 years with inherited bone marrow failure, due to receive a stem cell transplant.

This clonotype was observed at least ten times. The chain links TRBV4-3 to TRBJ2-3, with 14 bases lining up with TRBD2. The V and J ends lost 4 bases and 7 bases, in that order; junction bases with no gene match: 7. This CDR3 is built from 16 residues. Germline CDR1 LGHNA, CDR2 YSLEER. DNA of the CDR3: TGCGCCAGCAGCCGCGGACTAGCGGGAGGATCGAATACGCAGTATTTT. Its translation is CASSRGLAGGSNTQYF.

This clonotype was observed a handful of times. The rearrangement uses TRBV4-3 and TRBJ2-1, with 9 bases lining up with TRBD1. J was trimmed by 7 bases and V by 4 bases; bases with no gene match: 11. The CDR3 runs 16 residues. CDR1 and CDR2 (germline): LGHNA, YSLEER. This chain's CDR3 is CASSPGTGSGLNEQFF. CDR3 DNA: TGCGCCAGCAGCCCAGGGACAGGGAGTGGTTTAAATGAGCAGTTCTTC.

The genes are TRBV11-1 and TRBJ2-1, with 7 bases aligning to TRBD2. V dropped 5 bases and J dropped 5; count of bases not matched to a gene: 18. The V gene's germline CDR1 is SGHAT and CDR2 FQDESV (reference sequence). The CDR3 is made up of 18 amino acids. The CDR3, as DNA: TGTGCCAGCAGCCCAGACCCCGCCCCCGGTGGACTAGACAATGAGCAGTTCTTC. Its translation: CASSPDPAPGGLDNEQFF.

This clonotype was seen repeatedly, ten times or more. This chain links TRBV4-1 with TRBJ1-2; D is perhaps TRBD1 (6 bases). Per germline, CDR1 MGHRA and CDR2 YSYEKL. V shed 1 base and J shed 5 bases, with 11 bases lying between them. The CDR3 extends over 14 amino acids. CDR3 in DNA: TGCGCCAGCAGCCAAGGGGCAGGGGAATATGGCTACACCTTC. Protein product: CASSQGAGEYGYTF.

This clonotype showed up many times. Here the CDR3 DNA reads TGCAGTGCTAGAGATTTCGTACCGAACACCGGGGAGCTGTTTTTT. Translating it yields CSARDFVPNTGELFF. V usage is TRBV20-1 and J usage is TRBJ2-2; the D is unclear. This CDR3 has 15 amino acids. Germline CDR1 DFQATT, CDR2 SNEGSKA (reference sequence). The V end was cut by 0 bases, the J end by 0 bases, with 8 bases between.

This clonotype has ten or more counts. The chain employs TRBV29-1 and TRBJ2-5; D gene uncertain. There are 13 residues in the CDR3. Germline values: CDR1 SQVTM, CDR2 ANQGSEA. V was cut by 2 bases and J by 3 bases, with 10 bases left in between. CDR3 region: CSVEMSEKETQYF. As DNA, the CDR3 is TGCAGCGTTGAAATGTCGGAGAAAGAGACCCAGTACTTC.

V gene TRBV6-5 combines with J gene TRBJ2-6; D is unresolved. This CDR3 spans 17 amino acids. From germline, CDR1 is MNHEY and CDR2 SVGAGI. Trimming shortened V by 0 bases and J by 0 bases, and 9 bases separated the two germline ends. Written as DNA, the CDR3 is TGTGCCAGCAGTTACTCGGTCCGCGGCTCTGGGGCCAACGTCCTGACTTTC. It translates to CASSYSVRGSGANVLTF.

This clonotype was seen at least ten times. The rearrangement joins TRBV15 to TRBJ2-3; the D is unclear. The CDR3 loop spans 13 amino acids. Per the germline V gene, CDR1 is LNHNV and CDR2 is YYDKDF (reference sequence). V was shortened by 4 bases and J by 3 bases, with 8 bases between the two germline ends. Here the CDR3 DNA reads TGTGCCACCAGCACGAGAGAGACAGATACGCAGTATTTT. Translating gives CATSTRETDTQYF.

V is TRBV10-3 and J is TRBJ2-3, with 10 bases fitting TRBD2. Germline V lookup: CDR1 ENHRY, CDR2 SYGVKD. Trimming took 6 bases from V and 3 from J; bases not matched to a gene: 3. The CDR3 totals 14 residues. The CDR3 loop reads CAIRPTSGTDTQYF. DNA for the CDR3: TGTGCCATCAGACCGACTAGCGGGACAGATACGCAGTATTTT.

In its sample, this clonotype was seen many times. This chain joins TRBV11-2 and TRBJ2-3; D is perhaps TRBD1 or TRBD2 (5 bases each). The CDR3 runs to 14 residues. Trimming cost V 6 bases and J 3 bases, with 13 bases left between them. Germline V gene lookup returns CDR1 SGHAT and CDR2 FQNNGV. This CDR3 is CASRLGPLTDTQYF. The CDR3 coding sequence is TGTGCCAGCAGATTGGGACCCCTGACAGATACGCAGTATTTT.

This clonotype was picked up a small number of times. The V call is TRBV21-1, the J call TRBJ2-7; the tabulated D call, TRBD1, remains unverified against the DNA. TRBV21-1 is described as a pseudogene. The CDR3 covers 16 residues. The CDR3 nucleotides read TGTGCCAGCAGCAAAGGAAAGACAGGTCGGACCTACGAGCAGTACTTC. Its translation: CASSKGKTGRTYEQYF.

With regard to this clonotype: With a much larger clone just one base away, this may be a read error. The chain couples TRBV20-1 to TRBJ1-1; the D is unclear. The CDR3 is 15 amino acids. Germline CDR1 DFQATT, CDR2 SNEGSKA (reference sequence). The CDR3 here is CSAREPVGKNTKAFF. DNA for the CDR3: TGCAGTGCTAGAGAACCGGTCGGCAAGAACACTAAAGCTTTCTTT.

This clonotype was recorded at least ten times. V is TRBV27 and J is TRBJ2-1, with D unclear. The germline V gene encodes CDR1 MNHEY and CDR2 SMNVEV (reference sequence). The CDR3 has 16 amino acids. The V gene lost 6 bases and the J gene lost 0 bases, with 15 bases spanning the gap. The CDR3 nucleotides are TGTGCCAGCAGCTCTAAAACTACCAGCTCCTACAATGAGCAGTTCTTC. Protein sequence: CASSSKTTSSYNEQFF.

In its sample, this clonotype was seen many times. V and J are TRBV12-3 or TRBV12-4 and TRBJ1-3; the D gene is possibly TRBD1 (6 bases). The CDR3 sequence is 13 residues long. V dropped 3 bases and J dropped 5 bases, with 8 bases sitting between them. CDR3 bases: TGTGCCAGCAGTTTGGACAGACGAAACACCATATATTTT. It specifies CASSLDRRNTIYF.

The chain has TRBV7-2 and TRBJ2-1, with 13 bases matching TRBD2. Germline CDR1 is SGHTA and CDR2 is FQGNSA. The CDR3 is 17 amino acids. V dropped 1 base and J dropped 6; count of bases not matched to a gene: 6. CDR3 residues: CASSLGTSGSVTNEQFF. DNA for the CDR3: TGTGCCAGCAGCTTAGGGACTAGCGGGAGTGTGACCAATGAGCAGTTCTTC.

This clonotype was counted at least ten times. The chain recombines TRBV25-1 with TRBJ1-2; 7 positions agree with TRBD1. The CDR3 extends over 13 amino acids. Per the germline V gene, CDR1 is MGHDK and CDR2 is SYGVNS. Trimming cost V 2 bases and J 7 bases; bases outside gene matches: 4. CDR3 amino acids: CASSEKQGIGYTF. CDR3 sequence (DNA): TGTGCCAGCAGTGAAAAACAGGGGATTGGCTACACCTTC.

The sample holds a few counts of this clonotype. J is TRBJ2-7 and V is TRBV6-6; the D is unclear. Trimming cost V 7 bases and J 3 bases, with 13 bases left between them. Germline V lookup: CDR1 MNHNY, CDR2 SVGAGI (reference sequence). The CDR3 contains 13 residues. DNA for the CDR3: TGTGCCAGCACGTTATACGGAAACTACGAGCAGTACTTC. Encoded protein: CASTLYGNYEQYF.

This clonotype has at least ten counts. The rearrangement uses TRBV5-6 and TRBJ2-7; D remains ambiguous. Germline V lookup: CDR1 SGHDT, CDR2 YYEEEE. Trimming pared 5 bases from V and 1 base from J, leaving 7 bases between. This CDR3 has 12 residues. The CDR3: CASSLRSYEQYF. In DNA form, the CDR3 reads TGTGCCAGCAGTTTAAGGTCCTACGAGCAGTACTTC.

A note on this clonotype: Being one base from a much bigger clone, this may be a read error. The V gene is TRBV20-1, the J gene TRBJ2-7; 8 nucleotides line up with TRBD2. This CDR3 is 13 amino acids long. The V and J ends lost 6 bases and 10 bases, in that order; junction bases with no gene match: 14. Germline V gives CDR1 DFQATT, CDR2 SNEGSKA (reference sequence). The CDR3 loop reads CSALKRERGDQYF. The CDR3 region has the DNA TGCAGTGCCCTAAAGCGGGAGAGAGGAGACCAGTACTTC.